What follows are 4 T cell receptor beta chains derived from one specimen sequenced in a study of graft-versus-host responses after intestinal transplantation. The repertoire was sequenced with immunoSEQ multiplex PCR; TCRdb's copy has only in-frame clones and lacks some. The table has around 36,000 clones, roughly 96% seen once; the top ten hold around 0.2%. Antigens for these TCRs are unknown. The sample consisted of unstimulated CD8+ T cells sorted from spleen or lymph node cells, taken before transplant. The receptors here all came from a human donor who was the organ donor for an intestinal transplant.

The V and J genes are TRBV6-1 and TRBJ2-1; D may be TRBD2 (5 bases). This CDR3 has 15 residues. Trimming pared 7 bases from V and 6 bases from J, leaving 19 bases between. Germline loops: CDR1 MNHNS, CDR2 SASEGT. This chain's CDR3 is CASITPRVAPNEQFF. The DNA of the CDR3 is TGTGCCAGCATCACCCCCCGGGTAGCGCCCAATGAGCAGTTCTTC.

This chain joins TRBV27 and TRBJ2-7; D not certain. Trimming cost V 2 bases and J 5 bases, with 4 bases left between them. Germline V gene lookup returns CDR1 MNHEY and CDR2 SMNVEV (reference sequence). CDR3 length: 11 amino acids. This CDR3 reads CASSLGHEQYF. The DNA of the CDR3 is TGTGCCAGCAGTTTAGGCCACGAGCAGTACTTC.

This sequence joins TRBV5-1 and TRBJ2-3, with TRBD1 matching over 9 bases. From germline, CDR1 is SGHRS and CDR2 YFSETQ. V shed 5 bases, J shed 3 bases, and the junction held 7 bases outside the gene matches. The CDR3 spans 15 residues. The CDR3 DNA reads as TGCGCCAGCAGATCCCCGGGACAGGGAACAGATACGCAGTATTTT. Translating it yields CASRSPGQGTDTQYF.

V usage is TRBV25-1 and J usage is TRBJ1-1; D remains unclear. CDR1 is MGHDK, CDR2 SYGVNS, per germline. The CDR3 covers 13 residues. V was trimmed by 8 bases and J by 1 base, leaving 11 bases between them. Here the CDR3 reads CASLPGPNTEAFF. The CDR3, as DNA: TGTGCCAGCCTACCCGGGCCGAACACTGAAGCTTTCTTT.